This TCR beta chain emerged from a study of T-cell memory formation after mild COVID-19. Findings of the study overall: Day 15 to 85 contractors were CD4/CD8 balanced; later expanders leaned CD4+.

This clonotype showed up many times. What it binds is not known. MiXCR, run by TCRdb on the 5' RACE reads, gives a single entry per CDR3 protein. This table holds around 45,000 distinct CDR3 sequences, roughly 9.8% found once. In germline, CDR1 is SGHRS, CDR2 YFSETQ. V gave up 0 bases and J gave up 10 bases, with 11 bases separating them. The CDR3 sequence is 13 residues long. The rearrangement joins TRBV5-1 to TRBJ2-1, with TRBD2 as a possible D gene (5 bases). The specimen sequenced was PBMCs or a T cell subset sorted from them (not recorded which). The receptor's source is an adult woman who had mild COVID-19 (a few samples of this study predate the infection). Cell type and time point are not known. CDR3 loop: CASSLGETPEQFF. The CDR3 DNA reads TGCGCCAGCAGCTTGGGGGAGACCCCCGAGCAGTTCTTC.